The TCR beta chain under discussion was sequenced for a study of control samples from healthy donors and cancer patients. J was trimmed by 11 bases and V by 3 bases; bases with no gene match: 6. CDR3 length: 12 residues. The germline CDR1 and CDR2 sequences are MDHEN and SYDVKM. This table comes from immunoSEQ multiplex PCR, and its TCRdb copy is limited to in-frame clones, with some not included. Here the sample spans about 130,000 clones, 90% being singletons. V gene TRBV28 combines with J gene TRBJ1-1; 7 bases are shared with TRBD1. Sequencing was done on a sample of blood. The TCR sequence derives from a man aged 18-30 years in good health. CDR3 coding DNA: TGTGCCAGCAGTTTTCCCGACAGGGCCGCTTTCTTT. Amino acids: CASSFPDRAAFF.